This T cell receptor (beta chain) stems from a study of blood T cell repertoires in COVID-19. The study drew participants aged about 18 to 90 years from about two dozen US areas. The protocol was immunoSEQ multiplex PCR, while the TCRdb copy is restricted to in-frame clones and leaves out a portion. The table lists some 260,000 clones, approximately 90% of them singletons. V lost 6 bases, J lost 1 base, and 9 bases lay in between. CDR1 MNHNY and CDR2 SVGAGI come from the germline V gene (reference sequence). The CDR3 is made up of 13 amino acids. The clonotype comes from a middle-aged man who had recovered from COVID-19. Sequenced sample: PBMCs or T cells enriched from blood (not recorded which). The chain is built from TRBV6-6 and TRBJ1-1, with D possibly TRBD1 on 6 matching bases. Written as DNA, the CDR3 is TGTGCCAGCAGACAGGGCGAGAACACTGAAGCTTTCTTT. The encoded protein is CASRQGENTEAFF.